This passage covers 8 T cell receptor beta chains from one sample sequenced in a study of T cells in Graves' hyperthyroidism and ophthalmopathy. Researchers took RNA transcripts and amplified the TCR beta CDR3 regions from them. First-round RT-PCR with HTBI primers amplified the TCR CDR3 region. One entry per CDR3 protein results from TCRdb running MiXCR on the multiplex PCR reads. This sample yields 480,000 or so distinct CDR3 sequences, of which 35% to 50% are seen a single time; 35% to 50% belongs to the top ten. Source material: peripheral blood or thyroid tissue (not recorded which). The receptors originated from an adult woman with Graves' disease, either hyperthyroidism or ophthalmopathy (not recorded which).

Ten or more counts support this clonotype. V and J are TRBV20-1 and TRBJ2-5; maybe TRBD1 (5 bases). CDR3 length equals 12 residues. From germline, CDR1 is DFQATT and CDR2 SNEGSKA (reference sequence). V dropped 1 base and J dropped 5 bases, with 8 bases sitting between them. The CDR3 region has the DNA TGCAGTGCTAGAGCCTCAGGGGAGACCCAGTACTTC. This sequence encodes CSARASGETQYF.

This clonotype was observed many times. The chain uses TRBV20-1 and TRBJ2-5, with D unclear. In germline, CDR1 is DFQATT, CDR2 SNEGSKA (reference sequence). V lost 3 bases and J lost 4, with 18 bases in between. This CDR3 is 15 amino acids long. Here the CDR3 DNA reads TGCAGTGCTAGGTACGGGTCGCTGATCGGAGAGACCCAGTACTTC. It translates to CSARYGSLIGETQYF.

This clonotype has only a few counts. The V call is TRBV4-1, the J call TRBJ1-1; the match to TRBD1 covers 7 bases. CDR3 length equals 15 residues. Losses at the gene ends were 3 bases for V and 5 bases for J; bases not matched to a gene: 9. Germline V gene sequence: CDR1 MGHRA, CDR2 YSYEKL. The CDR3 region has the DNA TGCGCCAGCAGCCACCCGGGACCCAGGGGGACTGAAGCTTTCTTT. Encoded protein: CASSHPGPRGTEAFF.

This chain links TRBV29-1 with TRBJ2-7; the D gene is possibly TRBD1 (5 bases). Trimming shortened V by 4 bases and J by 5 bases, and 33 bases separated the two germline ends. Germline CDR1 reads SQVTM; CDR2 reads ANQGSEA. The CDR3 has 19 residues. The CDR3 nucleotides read TGCAGCGTTGTTATGCAGGGTGGGCCAGGGCCTCTCCGCTCGAACGAGCAGTACTTC. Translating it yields CSVVMQGGPGPLRSNEQYF.

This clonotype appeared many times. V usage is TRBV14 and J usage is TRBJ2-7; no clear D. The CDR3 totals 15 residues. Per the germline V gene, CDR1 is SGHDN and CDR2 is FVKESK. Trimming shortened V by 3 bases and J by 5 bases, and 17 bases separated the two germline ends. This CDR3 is CASSQVSGLSDEQYF. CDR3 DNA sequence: TGTGCCAGCAGCCAGGTTTCTGGCCTGTCTGACGAGCAGTACTTC.

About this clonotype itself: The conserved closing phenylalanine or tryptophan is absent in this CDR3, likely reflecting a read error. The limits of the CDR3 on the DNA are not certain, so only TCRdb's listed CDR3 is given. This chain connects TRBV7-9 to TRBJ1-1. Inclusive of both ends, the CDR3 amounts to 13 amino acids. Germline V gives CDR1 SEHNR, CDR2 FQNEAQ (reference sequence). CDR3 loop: CASSPEASTVEVY.

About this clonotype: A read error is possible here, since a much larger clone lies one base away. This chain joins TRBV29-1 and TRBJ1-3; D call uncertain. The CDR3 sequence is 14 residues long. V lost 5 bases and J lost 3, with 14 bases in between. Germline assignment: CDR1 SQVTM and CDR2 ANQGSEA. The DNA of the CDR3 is TGCAGCGTTCTTCACGCTCGGGGTGGAAACACCATATATTTT. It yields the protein CSVLHARGGNTIYF.

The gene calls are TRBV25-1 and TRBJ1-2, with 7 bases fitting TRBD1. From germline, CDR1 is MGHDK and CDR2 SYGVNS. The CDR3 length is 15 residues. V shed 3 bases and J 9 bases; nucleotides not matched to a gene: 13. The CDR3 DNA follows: TGTGCCAGCAGTGAGCCGGGAAGAGGGGGCTTAAGCTACACCTTC. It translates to CASSEPGRGGLSYTF.